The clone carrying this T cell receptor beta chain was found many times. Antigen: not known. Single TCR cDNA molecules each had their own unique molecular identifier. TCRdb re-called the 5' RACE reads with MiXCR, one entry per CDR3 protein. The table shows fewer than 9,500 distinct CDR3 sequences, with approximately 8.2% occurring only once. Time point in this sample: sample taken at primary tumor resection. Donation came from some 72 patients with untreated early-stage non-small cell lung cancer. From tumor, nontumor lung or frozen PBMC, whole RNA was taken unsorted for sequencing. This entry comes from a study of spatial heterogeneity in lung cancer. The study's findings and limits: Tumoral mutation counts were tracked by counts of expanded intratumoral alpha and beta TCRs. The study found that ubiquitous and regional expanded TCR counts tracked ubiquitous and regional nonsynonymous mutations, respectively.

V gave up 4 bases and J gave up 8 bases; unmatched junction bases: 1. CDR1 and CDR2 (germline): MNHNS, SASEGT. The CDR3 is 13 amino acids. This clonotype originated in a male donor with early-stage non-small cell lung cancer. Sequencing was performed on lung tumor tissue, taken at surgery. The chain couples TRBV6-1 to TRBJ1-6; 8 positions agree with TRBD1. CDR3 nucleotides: TGTGCCAGCAGTGCACAGGGGGATTCACCCCTCCACTTT. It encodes CASSAQGDSPLHF.